One and the same sample provided the 22 T cell receptor beta chains below, sequenced in a study of control samples from healthy donors and cancer patients. Produced via immunoSEQ multiplex PCR; TCRdb's table is partial and in-frame only. The repertoire includes some 120,000 clones, 80% to 90% of them detected once, and approximately 1% sits in the top ten. The sample taken for sequencing was PBMCs. The receptors here all came from a woman in her fifties or sixties with colorectal cancer.

The CDR3 reads CASRLLSPGELFF. The CDR3 DNA sequence: TGTGCCAGCAGGTTGTTGTCCCCCGGGGAGCTGTTTTTT. The genes are TRBV7-3 and TRBJ2-2; D not resolved. The CDR3 has 13 residues. Per germline, CDR1 SGHTA and CDR2 FQGTGA. V was trimmed by 6 bases and J by 6 bases, leaving 11 bases between them.

This sequence joins TRBV10-2 and TRBJ2-1; TRBD2 agrees at 10 bases. Per the germline V gene, CDR1 is WSHSY and CDR2 is SAAADI. The CDR3 has 15 residues. V lost 6 bases and J lost 7; bases outside the gene matches: 9. CDR3 amino acids: CASRLAGRPWNEQFF. For the CDR3, the DNA is TGCGCCAGCAGACTAGCGGGGAGGCCGTGGAATGAGCAGTTCTTC.

The chain employs TRBV18 and TRBJ1-4; unclear D gene. V lost 2 bases, J lost 10 bases, and 11 bases lay in between. The germline gives CDR1 KGHSH, CDR2 LQKENI. There are 13 residues in the CDR3. CDR3 loop: CASSPAGRGKLFF. The CDR3 nucleotides are TGTGCCAGCTCACCAGCGGGGAGAGGAAAACTGTTTTTT.

This chain uses TRBV28 with TRBJ1-4; 7 bases are shared with TRBD1. The trim removed 5 bases at V and 5 bases at J, leaving 8 bases unmatched. The CDR3 loop spans 15 amino acids. Germline V CDR1 and CDR2: MDHEN, SYDVKM. The CDR3 loop reads CASSQSGGGNEKLFF. DNA for the CDR3: TGTGCCAGCAGTCAGTCAGGGGGAGGAAATGAAAAACTGTTTTTT.

V gene TRBV5-4 combines with J gene TRBJ2-2; possibly TRBD1 or TRBD2 for D (5 bases each). Trimming shortened V by 4 bases and J by 3 bases, and 16 bases separated the two germline ends. The CDR3 spans 16 residues. Germline CDR1 is SGHNT and CDR2 is YYREEE (reference sequence). In DNA, the CDR3 is TGTGCCAGCAGCGACCCGGCCGGGACGGACACCGGGGAGCTGTTTTTT. Translating it yields CASSDPAGTDTGELFF.

V gene TRBV18 combines with J gene TRBJ2-7; D may be TRBD1 (6 bases). V lost 5 bases and J 9 bases, leaving 26 bases between the germline ends. CDR3 length: 16 residues. Germline CDR1 reads KGHSH; CDR2 reads LQKENI. Here the CDR3 DNA reads TGTGCCAGCTCATCCGGCGGCCGGGACACGACTCTAGGGCAGTACTTC. This translates into CASSSGGRDTTLGQYF.

A single count supports this clone. V gene TRBV11-3 combines with J gene TRBJ2-7; 11 bases are a match to TRBD2. Germline V gives CDR1 SGHNT, CDR2 YENEEA. V trimming: 5 bases; J trimming: 2 bases; junction bases outside the gene matches: 5. CDR3 length: 15 residues. For the CDR3, the DNA is TGTGCCAGCAGCGACGGACTAGCGGGTACCTACGAGCAGTACTTC. Protein sequence: CASSDGLAGTYEQYF.

The table lists this clone with a count of one. DNA for the CDR3: TGTGCCAGCAGCAAAAGGCACCGGGGGTACGAGCAGTACTTC. This sequence encodes CASSKRHRGYEQYF. The V and J genes are TRBV21-1 and TRBJ2-7; the table's D gene call, TRBD2, was not cross checked with the DNA. TRBV21-1 is an annotated pseudogene. The CDR3 is 14 amino acids.

V usage is TRBV6-5 and J usage is TRBJ2-3, with 7 bases fitting TRBD1. Trimming at V came to 5 bases and at J to 14 bases, leaving 10 bases not matched to a gene. Looked up from germline, CDR1 is MNHEY and CDR2 is SVGAGI. The CDR3 has 12 amino acids. In DNA, the CDR3 is TGTGCCAGCAGTCTAGGACAGGCCCTTGGGTATTTT. Translated: CASSLGQALGYF.

CDR3 loop: CASSLARVGETQYF. CDR3 DNA sequence: TGCGCCAGCAGCTTGGCCCGGGTGGGAGAGACCCAGTACTTC. This chain connects TRBV5-1 to TRBJ2-5; D not certain. In germline, CDR1 is SGHRS, CDR2 YFSETQ. V was trimmed by 0 bases and J by 4 bases, leaving 10 bases between them. CDR3 length: 14 amino acids.

The genes are TRBV5-1 and TRBJ1-3; possible D gene TRBD1, 5 bases. V was shortened by 0 bases and J by 4 bases, with 8 bases between the two germline ends. In germline, CDR1 is SGHRS, CDR2 YFSETQ. The CDR3 totals 14 residues. The CDR3 DNA sequence: TGCGCCAGCAGCTTGGCAGGGCTAGGAAACACCATATATTTT. Translation gives CASSLAGLGNTIYF.

Only a few counts were recorded for this clone. This sequence joins TRBV19 and TRBJ1-1; D is possibly TRBD1 (6 bases). Trimming took 6 bases from V and 2 from J, leaving 16 bases between them. This CDR3 is 15 amino acids long. Germline CDR1 and CDR2: LNHDA and SQIVND (reference sequence). The CDR3 coding sequence is TGTGCCAGTAGAAGGGGGTCGGGACAAAACACTGAAGCTTTCTTT. It is translated as CASRRGSGQNTEAFF.

The genes are TRBV2 and TRBJ1-4; D perhaps matches TRBD1 (5 bases). Germline lookup yields CDR1 SNHLY and CDR2 FYNNEI. Trimming left V 8 bases short and J 0 bases short, with 7 bases between. CDR3 length equals 13 residues. For the CDR3, the DNA is TGTGCCAGCGGGACCTCAACTAATGAAAAACTGTTTTTT. Protein product: CASGTSTNEKLFF.

The chain uses TRBV7-3 and TRBJ2-1; D may be TRBD2 (7 bases). Germline CDR1 reads SGHTA; CDR2 reads FQGTGA. V gave up 7 bases and J gave up 9 bases, with 19 bases separating them. The CDR3 is 14 residues long. CDR3 DNA sequence: TGTGCCAGCAAGGCGGGGGCCTCTTATGGTGAGCAGTTCTTC. Its protein product is CASKAGASYGEQFF.

This chain joins TRBV20-1 and TRBJ2-7; D uncertain. Trimming stripped 3 bases from V and 3 bases from J, with 9 bases between. The CDR3 contains 12 residues. CDR1 and CDR2 (germline): DFQATT, SNEGSKA (reference sequence). CDR3 in amino acids: CSASSGVYEQYF. The CDR3 DNA sequence: TGCAGTGCTAGTTCAGGAGTCTACGAGCAGTACTTC.

The chain joins TRBV18 to TRBJ1-4; a weak D match, TRBD1 (5 bases). V gave up 2 bases and J gave up 7 bases, with 17 bases separating them. The CDR3 extends over 16 amino acids. From germline, CDR1 is KGHSH and CDR2 LQKENI. The chain's CDR3 is CASSPYTGTTSEKLFF. Here the CDR3 DNA reads TGTGCCAGCTCACCATATACCGGGACGACCAGTGAAAAACTGTTTTTT.

This chain uses TRBV9 with TRBJ2-1; 9 bases line up with TRBD2. The germline gives CDR1 SGDLS, CDR2 YYNGEE. This CDR3 is built from 16 residues. The V and J ends lost 3 bases and 10 bases, in that order; junction bases with no gene match: 14. CDR3 in amino acids: CASSAPLAGIVTEQFF. The CDR3 DNA follows: TGTGCCAGCAGCGCCCCGCTAGCGGGAATTGTGACCGAGCAGTTCTTC.

V gene TRBV4-2 combines with J gene TRBJ2-1; TRBD2 matches at 11 bases. The length of the CDR3 is 17 residues. The V gene end was trimmed by 3 bases and the J gene end by 0 bases; junction bases not matched to a gene: 4. Germline CDR1 LGHNA, CDR2 YNFKEQ. The CDR3 nucleotides read TGTGCCAGCAGCCACGGGACTAGCGGACCCTCCTACAATGAGCAGTTCTTC. Translation: CASSHGTSGPSYNEQFF.

This clone came up a few times. The chain uses TRBV6-4 and TRBJ1-5, with 12 bases lining up with TRBD1. CDR1 is MRHNA, CDR2 SNTAGT, per germline. J gave up 3 bases and V 7 bases, and 16 bases lay outside the gene matches. The CDR3 is made up of 19 amino acids. The CDR3 coding sequence is TGTGCCAGCAATTTTAATAGGGACAGGGGGCGCGTATACAATCAGCCCCAGCATTTT. This codes for CASNFNRDRGRVYNQPQHF.

The J gene is TRBJ1-2, the V gene TRBV13; D is uncertain. The V gene lost 3 bases and the J gene lost 6 bases, with 11 bases spanning the gap. CDR3 length equals 13 residues. In germline, CDR1 is PRHDT, CDR2 FYEKMQ (reference sequence). The CDR3 DNA is TGTGCCAGCAGCTTTTCAGAGGGAGATGGCTACACCTTC. As protein: CASSFSEGDGYTF.

This clone has a single count. The chain links TRBV5-1 to TRBJ1-1, with 8 nucleotides matching TRBD1. The CDR3 contains 14 residues. V lost 7 bases, J lost 5 bases, and 10 bases stayed unmatched. CDR1 is SGHRS and CDR2 is YFSETQ in the germline V gene. DNA of the CDR3: TGCGCCAGCGAACAGGGGGAGGAAGGGACTGAAGCTTTCTTT. Protein product: CASEQGEEGTEAFF.

This chain connects TRBV6-5 to TRBJ2-3; 10 positions match TRBD2. With V trimmed by 5 bases and J by 4 bases, 3 bases remained unmatched. The CDR3 totals 14 residues. Germline V CDR1 and CDR2: MNHEY, SVGAGI. CDR3: CASSSGRGPDTQYF. CDR3 nucleotide sequence: TGTGCCAGCAGTAGCGGGAGGGGCCCAGATACGCAGTATTTT.